The T cell receptor (beta chain) described here comes from a study of vaccination and CD4 T cells after COVID-19. As concerns this clonotype: The antigen is undetermined.

With the Oncomine TCR Beta short-read assay, DNA from cultured CD4+ T cells was sequenced. Using its own MiXCR run on the PCR reads, TCRdb lists one record per CDR3 protein. This table holds roughly 11,000 distinct CDR3 sequences, roughly 61% found once. V dropped 2 bases and J dropped 1 base, with 14 bases sitting between them. Germline V lookup: CDR1 DFQATT, CDR2 SNEGSKA (reference sequence). There are 15 residues in the CDR3. Treatment given: approximately nine-day PBMC culture with coronavirus spike peptide pools or control peptides (ViraFEST assay). The specimen was CD4+ T cells from blood, cultured in vitro, collected before SARS-CoV-2 vaccination. V usage is TRBV20-1 and J usage is TRBJ1-1; D call uncertain. This TCR derives from a human donor who had recovered from COVID-19. The CDR3 coding sequence is TGCAGTGCTAGATCCACTTTGAGGGCGAACACTGAAGCTTTCTTT. It encodes CSARSTLRANTEAFF.